This T cell receptor (beta chain) was sequenced during a study of identical twins. A universal primer site came from template switching; cDNA carried unique molecular identifiers. In TCRdb, the 5' RACE reads were re-called with MiXCR into one record per CDR3 protein. The profile shows some 590,000 distinct CDR3 sequences, roughly 9.9% of them singletons. Among all donors, each was a healthy Caucasian. The V gene lost 9 bases and the J gene lost 0 bases, with 15 bases spanning the gap. The CDR3 has 14 residues. Germline assignment: CDR1 SNHLY and CDR2 FYNNEI. This clonotype was counted only a few times. Its cognate antigen is unknown. Study-level findings and limits: High-abundance cord blood beta clonotypes had fewer insertions; memory repertoires showed none. Invariant populations such as MAIT and iNKT cells could partly muddle zero-insertion analyses.

This sample was shared with a second study, whose subject was yellow fever vaccine responses in identical twins.

The rearrangement uses TRBV2 and TRBJ2-7, with D tentatively TRBD1 (6 bases). Sequenced sample: PBMCs. This clonotype was sampled from a woman aged 18-35 years in good health. The DNA for the CDR3 is TGTGCCAGAGCGACAGGAAAAGCCTCCTACGAGCAGTACTTC. This sequence encodes CARATGKASYEQYF. The whole variable domain, remainder taken from reference TRBV2 and TRBJ2-7, is EPEVTQTPSHQVTQMGQEVILRCVPISNHLYFYWYRQILGQKVEFLVSFYNNEISEKSEIFDDQFSVERPDGSNFTLKIRSTKLEDSAMYFCARATGKASYEQYFGPGTRLTVT.